This TCR beta chain came from a study of blood T cell repertoires in COVID-19. Study at large: PBMCs, B-cell-depleted T cells, or T cells provided the cDNA or gDNA that made up the material.

Cohort allocation depended upon clinical history that participants reported. The repertoire was sequenced with immunoSEQ multiplex PCR; TCRdb's copy has only in-frame clones and lacks some. This table has over 300,000 clones, around 90% appearing once. The germline V gene has CDR1 LNHDA and CDR2 SQIVND (reference sequence). The CDR3 contains 15 residues. The trim removed 9 bases at V and 0 bases at J, leaving 4 bases unmatched. The origin of this receptor is a woman in her thirties who had recovered from COVID-19. The rearrangement joins TRBV19 to TRBJ2-1; 11 positions match TRBD2. Material for sequencing was PBMCs or T cells enriched from blood (not recorded which). Here the CDR3 reads CASSTSGASYNEQFF. For the CDR3, the DNA is TGTGCCAGCTCGACTAGCGGGGCCTCCTACAATGAGCAGTTCTTC.